Listed below are T cell receptor beta chains from one sample, sequenced in a study of blood T cells in healthy people across ages. From the 5' RACE reads, TCRdb called clonotypes with MiXCR, one entry per CDR3 protein. This table holds around 990,000 distinct CDR3 sequences, under 30% found once. These data are also associated with another study on T cells of mothers and their children.

The source material was blood. The receptors shown here come from a girl under 10 years old in good health. Both conserved end residues are part of each CDR3. A D gene is named only where the DNA matches it firmly. Size tells how often a clone was seen (once, few, many) or the class of an expanded clone, and some rows leave it out.

d_call	v_call	clone_size	cdr3_length	j_call	cdr3_nt	cdr3_aa
.	TRBV4-3	few	14	TRBJ2-2	TGCGCCAGCAGCCTCCGGGGGGCTGACGGGGAGCTGTTTTTT	CASSLRGADGELFF
TRBD1	TRBV7-9	.	15	TRBJ1-2	TGTGCCAGCAGCACATGGACAGGGACCCCGAGTGGCCACACCTTC	CASSTWTGTPSGHTF
TRBD2	TRBV14	few	16	TRBJ2-1	TGTGCCAGCAGCCAAGAGACTAGCGGGAGGGCGAGTGAGCAGTTCTTC	CASSQETSGRASEQFF
.	TRBV7-3	.	14	TRBJ2-2	TGTGCCAGCAGCTTATGGGACACCACCGGGGAGCTGTTTTTT	CASSLWDTTGELFF
.	TRBV6-2/TRBV6-3	few	13	TRBJ1-1	TGTGCCACCAAGAATGGGGGTCCGACTGAAGCTTTCTTT	CATKNGGPTEAFF
TRBD2	TRBV20-1	few	14	TRBJ2-5	TGCAGTGGGACTAGCGGGGGACCCTGGGAGACCCAGTACTTC	CSGTSGGPWETQYF
TRBD1	TRBV28	few	16	TRBJ2-5	TGTGCCAGCAGTAGGGTAGGGGGCGCTTACCAAGAGACCCAGTACTTC	CASSRVGGAYQETQYF
.	TRBV7-3	.	16	TRBJ2-5	TGTGCCAGCAGCCCAGGACTTCTGCGAGATCAAGAGACCCAGTACTTC	CASSPGLLRDQETQYF
.	TRBV6-2/TRBV6-3	.	12	TRBJ2-1	TGTGCCAGCAGTTACCTCGGACAGAGGCAGTTCTTC	CASSYLGQRQFF
.	TRBV7-9	.	16	TRBJ2-3	TGTGCCAGCAGCCCCAGGGAGGCCCGCGCCACAGATACGCAGTATTTT	CASSPREARATDTQYF
.	TRBV7-8	once	14	TRBJ2-7	TGTGCCAGCAGCTTAATTGGGTTGGTAAACGAGCAGTACTTC	CASSLIGLVNEQYF
.	TRBV7-2	few	14	TRBJ1-5	TGTGCCAGCAGCCTGGGAATGAGCAATCAGCCCCAGCATTTT	CASSLGMSNQPQHF
TRBD1	TRBV28	few	13	TRBJ2-5	TGTGCCAGTGGGGGACAGGGGAAAGAGACCCAGTACTTC	CASGGQGKETQYF
.	TRBV4-2	.	14	TRBJ1-2	TGTGCCAGCAGCCAGCAACAGGGAGACTATGGCTACACCTTC	CASSQQQGDYGYTF
.	TRBV6-1	few	18	TRBJ1-2	TGTGCCAGCAGTGAAGCACACACTTCGGACAGCCCGAACTATGGCTACACCTTC	CASSEAHTSDSPNYGYTF
TRBD1	TRBV4-1	.	15	TRBJ1-4	TGCGCCAGCAGTCCGACAGGGGTCGGTAATGAAAAACTGTTTTTT	CASSPTGVGNEKLFF
.	TRBV20-1	.	16	TRBJ1-3	TGCAGTGCTAGGGAGACCGGGACTCTACCGGGAAACACCATATATTTT	CSARETGTLPGNTIYF
.	TRBV28	.	17	TRBJ1-2	TGTGCCAGCAGCCCAAACCTTAGACAGGACTCTAACTATGGCTACACCTTC	CASSPNLRQDSNYGYTF
TRBD2	TRBV7-3	.	15	TRBJ2-7	TGTGCCAGCAGCTTGGGACTAGCGGGAGCTTCCGAGCAGTACTTC	CASSLGLAGASEQYF
TRBD1	TRBV6-2/TRBV6-3	.	14	TRBJ2-7	TGTGCCAGCAGTTTCCAGGGGGCCTCCTACGAGCAGTACTTC	CASSFQGASYEQYF
.	TRBV28	few	15	TRBJ2-5	TGTGCCAGCAGTTTAGGTCTACCCGGATTAGAGACCCAGTACTTC	CASSLGLPGLETQYF
.	TRBV20-1	many	13	TRBJ2-7	TGCAGTGCTAGACACGGGACTCTTTACGAGCAGTACTTC	CSARHGTLYEQYF
TRBD2	TRBV6-2/TRBV6-3	few	15	TRBJ2-1	TGTGCCAGCAGACGCCTAGCGGGAGGGGGAAATGAGCAGTTCTTC	CASRRLAGGGNEQFF
.	TRBV29-1	few	14	TRBJ2-7	TGCAGCGTTGAAATGTCGCGGGGGCCCTACGAGCAGTACTTC	CSVEMSRGPYEQYF
.	TRBV12-3/TRBV12-4	.	12	TRBJ2-7	TGTGCCAGCAGTCTGACCCCAAAGGAGCAGTACTTC	CASSLTPKEQYF
TRBD1	TRBV5-1	.	16	TRBJ2-5	TGCGCCAGCAGCTTGGCGGCCGGGACAGAGCAAGAGACCCAGTACTTC	CASSLAAGTEQETQYF
TRBD2	TRBV12-5	.	17	TRBJ2-3	TGTGCTAGTGGTTTGCCCTCTAGCGGGGGGGCAGGAGATACGCAGTATTTT	CASGLPSSGGAGDTQYF
TRBD2	TRBV29-1	many	14	TRBJ2-5	TGCAGCGTTGAATGGGGGGGTCGGCAAGAGACCCAGTACTTC	CSVEWGGRQETQYF
.	TRBV5-1	few	12	TRBJ2-5	TGCGCCAGCAGCTTGCAGGTAGAAGACCAGTACTTC	CASSLQVEDQYF
TRBD2	TRBV12-3/TRBV12-4	.	13	TRBJ2-7	TGTGCCAGCAGCGGGACTAGCGGGAGCGAGCAGTACTTC	CASSGTSGSEQYF
.	TRBV7-2	few	16	TRBJ2-7	TGTGCCAGCAGCACCGGGACTGGCTCCTATTCCTACGAGCAGTACTTC	CASSTGTGSYSYEQYF
.	TRBV20-1	.	15	TRBJ1-3	TGCAGTGCTAGGGGAGACGGCAGCTCTGGAAACACCATATATTTT	CSARGDGSSGNTIYF
TRBD2	TRBV15	.	16	TRBJ2-5	TGTGCCACCAGCATGTTAGCGGGAGGGCCCCAAGAGACCCAGTACTTC	CATSMLAGGPQETQYF
TRBD2	TRBV20-1	few	14	TRBJ2-1	TGCAGTGCTAGCCGAGCGGGAGGGGCCAATGAGCAGTTCTTC	CSASRAGGANEQFF
TRBD2	TRBV20-1	.	18	TRBJ2-1	TGCAGTGCTAGAGATCCGACTAGCGTTACCCGACCCTTCAATGAGCAGTTCTTC	CSARDPTSVTRPFNEQFF
.	TRBV10-3	.	19	TRBJ1-5	TGTGCCATCAGTGAGTCGAAAAGTCGGTCTAAGGACGGAAATCGGCCCCAGCATTTT	CAISESKSRSKDGNRPQHF
.	TRBV29-1	.	13	TRBJ2-1	TGCAGCGTTGAAACCCGGCAAAGGAATGAGCAGTTCTTC	CSVETRQRNEQFF
TRBD1	TRBV29-1	few	13	TRBJ2-5	TGCAGCGCAACGACAGGGGGCGGAAAGACCCAGTACTTC	CSATTGGGKTQYF
TRBD2	TRBV2	.	20	TRBJ2-2	TGTGCCAGCAGTGAGGCCAGCGTCCACGGGACTAGCGGGAACACCGGGGAGCTGTTTTTT	CASSEASVHGTSGNTGELFF
.	TRBV12-3/TRBV12-4	.	13	TRBJ2-7	TGTGCCAGCAGCGACATCCAAAGGAACGAGCAGTACTTC	CASSDIQRNEQYF
.	TRBV11-2	few	19	TRBJ2-1	TGTGCCAGCAGCTTAGTTTTCACGTCTGTGGGCTTGGCCTACAATGAGCAGTTCTTC	CASSLVFTSVGLAYNEQFF
TRBD2	TRBV11-3	.	14	TRBJ2-1	TGTGCCAGTTCCGGGACTAGCGGGGAAAATGAGCAGTTCTTC	CASSGTSGENEQFF
TRBD1	TRBV10-3	.	15	TRBJ2-5	TGTGCCATCAGTAACTCTCAGGGGGTTCTTGAGGAGCAGTACTTC	CAISNSQGVLEEQYF
.	TRBV25-1	.	15	TRBJ2-2	TGTGCCAGCGATAGGGGGACGGGGAACACCGGGGAGCTGTTTTTT	CASDRGTGNTGELFF
.	TRBV6-2/TRBV6-3	few	16	TRBJ1-2	TGTGCCAGCAGTCCATCCCCTCCGGACAGAGAATATGGCTACACCTTC	CASSPSPPDREYGYTF
.	TRBV20-1	few	16	TRBJ2-3	TGCAGTGCTTCAACTTGGGTTCGGAGCACCACAGATACGCAGTATTTT	CSASTWVRSTTDTQYF
.	TRBV7-3	.	16	TRBJ2-2	TGTGCCAGCAGCACTTCCGCGGGGGCGAGCACCGGGGAGCTGTTTTTT	CASSTSAGASTGELFF
.	TRBV12-3/TRBV12-4	few	17	TRBJ2-5	TGTGCCAGCAGTTTAGAGCCAGGGAAGAGGAAGGGATACGAGCAGTGCTTC	CASSLEPGKRKGYEQCF
.	TRBV5-1	.	14	TRBJ2-5	TGCGCCAGCAACACCGGTAGGGGGCAAGAGACCCAGTACTTC	CASNTGRGQETQYF
.	TRBV27	.	15	TRBJ2-5	TGTGCCAGCAGTCCTTATGAGCGGGCTGGGGAGACCCAGTACTTC	CASSPYERAGETQYF
.	TRBV21-1	.	15	TRBJ2-5	TGTGCCAGCAGCAATTCAGATCGGTACCAAGAGACCCAGTACTTC	CASSNSDRYQETQYF
.	TRBV9	few	15	TRBJ2-2	TGTGCCAGCAGCTTCGAGGGCCTCCGCACCGGGGAGCTGTTTTTT	CASSFEGLRTGELFF
.	TRBV11-3	.	14	TRBJ2-5	TGTGCCAGCAGCTTAAGTTATGGGGCAGAGACCCAGTACTTC	CASSLSYGAETQYF
.	TRBV7-6	few	15	TRBJ1-1	TGTGCCAGCAGCTTAGGGTTACAGTCCAACACTGAAGCTTTCTTT	CASSLGLQSNTEAFF
.	TRBV12-3/TRBV12-4	few	11	TRBJ2-1	TGTGCCAGCACCCCGAAGGGTGAGCAGTTCTTC	CASTPKGEQFF